The 27 T cell receptor beta chains listed next were all sequenced from one sample in a study of blood T cells in healthy people across ages. The authors ran a second PCR of 7 to 11 cycles using a sample-barcoded 5' primer and a J-beta primer mix. A single record per CDR3 protein comes from TCRdb applying MiXCR to the 5' RACE reads. The sample includes 1.2 million to 1.5 million distinct CDR3 sequences, about 43% of them seen just once. Sample: blood. The receptors come from a woman aged 18 to 35 in good health.

A few counts support this clonotype. The V and J genes are TRBV11-2 and TRBJ2-1; D is uncertain. Trimming took off 0 bases at V and 3 bases at J, with 9 bases between the two ends. In germline, CDR1 is SGHAT, CDR2 FQNNGV. CDR3 length equals 15 residues. The DNA for the CDR3 is TGTGCCAGCAGCTTAGAGCAGAATAACTACAATGAGCAGTTCTTC. This codes for CASSLEQNNYNEQFF.

The chain joins TRBV15 to TRBJ2-5; 8 bases line up with TRBD1. V lost 0 bases and J lost 4; bases outside the gene matches: 13. The germline V gene has CDR1 LNHNV and CDR2 YYDKDF (reference sequence). This CDR3 has 18 residues. CDR3 DNA sequence: TGTGCCACCAGCAGAGATGTCGCAGGGGGCGTTGTTAGAGAGACCCAGTACTTC. It codes for CATSRDVAGGVVRETQYF.

The rearrangement links TRBV6-5 to TRBJ2-3; a weak D match, TRBD1 (6 bases). CDR3 length: 20 residues. Deletions cut 4 bases from V and 2 bases from J, with 28 bases between. Germline assignment: CDR1 MNHEY and CDR2 SVGAGI. The CDR3 spells CASSSSVGRGTDSTTDTQYF. The CDR3 coding sequence is TGTGCCAGCAGTTCCTCAGTAGGCAGGGGCACCGACTCGACCACAGATACGCAGTATTTT.

The chain is built from TRBV12-3 or TRBV12-4 and TRBJ1-5; D is perhaps TRBD1 (5 bases). Trimming cost V 1 base and J 4 bases, with 8 bases left between them. The CDR3 sequence is 14 residues long. CDR3 nucleotide sequence: TGTGCCAGCAGTTTAGAAGGGACGAATCAGCCCCAGCATTTT. Translated, it gives CASSLEGTNQPQHF.

The chain combines TRBV7-9 with TRBJ1-2, with D tentatively TRBD1 (6 bases). V dropped 4 bases and J dropped 3 bases, with 12 bases sitting between them. This CDR3 has 14 amino acids. CDR1 is SEHNR, CDR2 FQNEAQ, per germline (reference sequence). CDR3 residues: CASSSGGGDYGYTF. The CDR3 DNA sequence: TGTGCCAGCAGCTCCGGGGGCGGAGACTATGGCTACACCTTC. Filled out from reference TRBV7-9 and TRBJ1-2, the complete variable domain reads DTGVSQNPRHKITKRGQNVTFRCDPISEHNRLYWYRQTLGQGPEFLTYFQNEAQLEKSRLLSDRFSAERPKGSFSTLEIQRTEQGDSAMYLCASSSGGGDYGYTFGSGTRLTVV.

Details on this clonotype: A read error is possible here, since a much larger clone lies one base away. J is TRBJ2-7 and V is TRBV9; D is possibly TRBD2 (6 bases). The J call is uncertain, as TRBJ2-5 better fits the DNA end. Germline V lookup: CDR1 SGDLS, CDR2 YYNGEE. The CDR3 runs to 14 residues. DNA for the CDR3: TGTGCCAGCAGCTCCAAAGGAGGGAGCGAGACCCAGTACTTC. Protein: CASSSKGGSETQYF.

The genes are TRBV29-1 and TRBJ2-3; possibly TRBD1 for D (6 bases). CDR3 length: 14 residues. Per the germline V gene, CDR1 is SQVTM and CDR2 is ANQGSEA. V dropped 6 bases and J dropped 4 bases, with 17 bases sitting between them. CDR3 amino acids: CSVNRAEVADTQYF. CDR3 DNA: TGCAGCGTCAACAGGGCAGAAGTCGCAGATACGCAGTATTTT.

This chain connects TRBV2 to TRBJ2-3; TRBD2 is a possible D gene (6 bases). This CDR3 region has 15 residues. Germline loops: CDR1 SNHLY, CDR2 FYNNEI. Trimming removed 4 bases at V and 4 bases at J, with 15 bases between. Here the CDR3 reads CASSGDSHGPDTQYF. The CDR3, as DNA: TGTGCCAGCAGTGGGGACTCCCATGGCCCAGATACGCAGTATTTT.

The chain recombines TRBV27 with TRBJ2-3, with D perhaps TRBD2 (6 bases). The CDR3 runs to 14 residues. The germline V gene encodes CDR1 MNHEY and CDR2 SMNVEV (reference sequence). Trimming cost V 6 bases and J 1 base, with 11 bases left between them. CDR3 loop: CASRPRGRTDTQYF. The CDR3 DNA reads TGTGCCAGCAGGCCGCGGGGACGCACAGATACGCAGTATTTT.

This clonotype was counted a few times. The chain has TRBV25-1 and TRBJ2-7, with D maybe TRBD1 (6 bases). V was cut by 2 bases and J by 5 bases, with 10 bases left in between. Germline CDR1 MGHDK, CDR2 SYGVNS. This CDR3 comprises 13 residues. The CDR3 region is CASSEPGGHEQYF. The CDR3 region has the DNA TGTGCCAGCAGTGAACCTGGGGGCCACGAGCAGTACTTC.

This sequence joins TRBV20-1 and TRBJ1-2; D possibly corresponds to TRBD1 (6 bases). CDR1 is DFQATT, CDR2 SNEGSKA, per germline (reference sequence). The CDR3 is 15 amino acids. Trimming took off 0 bases at V and 7 bases at J, with 18 bases between the two ends. The CDR3 DNA reads as TGCAGTGCTAGAGATATGGGGGGCACTTTAAGTGGCTACACCTTC. Translated: CSARDMGGTLSGYTF.

In its sample, this clonotype was seen a few times. The chain has TRBV7-8 and TRBJ2-3; D remains ambiguous. V was clipped by 5 bases and J by 0 bases, with 18 bases between them. The CDR3 spans 17 residues. The V gene's germline CDR1 is SGHVS and CDR2 FQNEAQ. In DNA, the CDR3 is TGTGCCAGCAGCCCCATTGAAGGTTGGGCTAGCACAGATACGCAGTATTTT. Translating gives CASSPIEGWASTDTQYF.

The J gene is TRBJ2-1, the V gene TRBV20-1, with D uncertain. This CDR3 region has 14 residues. Germline V lookup: CDR1 DFQATT, CDR2 SNEGSKA (reference sequence). The ends were cut back, 3 bases at V and 5 bases at J, with 14 bases in the middle. The CDR3 sequence: CSASPSPWDNEQFF. The CDR3 DNA sequence: TGCAGTGCTAGTCCGTCTCCCTGGGACAATGAGCAGTTCTTC.

The sample holds a few counts of this clonotype. The chain uses TRBV6-5 and TRBJ1-2, with 8 positions matching TRBD1. CDR1 is MNHEY, CDR2 SVGAGI, per germline. Unmatched junction bases numbered 10, after V lost 7 bases and J lost 9 bases. The CDR3 length is 13 residues. The CDR3 is CASTGQGAYRYTF. The CDR3 DNA reads TGTGCCAGCACCGGCCAGGGGGCTTATCGCTACACCTTC.

V usage is TRBV25-1 and J usage is TRBJ2-5; D might be TRBD2 (7 bases). This CDR3 spans 16 amino acids. Trimming cost V 0 bases and J 2 bases, with 13 bases left between them. Germline CDR1 MGHDK, CDR2 SYGVNS. The chain's CDR3 is CASSEYAGAQQETQYF. The CDR3 bases are TGTGCCAGCAGTGAATATGCGGGGGCGCAGCAAGAGACCCAGTACTTC.

This clonotype has a single count. The J gene is TRBJ2-2, the V gene TRBV20-1; D is ambiguous. This CDR3 has 12 residues. Deletions cut 4 bases from V and 6 bases from J, with 9 bases between. Per germline, CDR1 DFQATT and CDR2 SNEGSKA (reference sequence). CDR3 DNA: TGCAGTGCTAACAACCGGGCCGGGGAGCTGTTTTTT. This translates into CSANNRAGELFF.

This clonotype was observed a few times. V gene TRBV3-1 combines with J gene TRBJ2-1; D unresolved. Trimming left V 3 bases short and J 2 bases short, with 8 bases between. The CDR3 sequence is 14 residues long. The germline V gene encodes CDR1 LGHDT and CDR2 YNNKEL (reference sequence). For the CDR3, the DNA is TGTGCCAGCAGCCAGGCAAAGACCTACAATGAGCAGTTCTTC. Translating it yields CASSQAKTYNEQFF.

The CDR3 here is CAGSKGSPVDEAFF. CDR3 bases: TGTGCCGGCAGCAAAGGGTCGCCTGTCGACGAAGCTTTCTTT. V usage is TRBV21-1 and J usage is TRBJ1-1; TRBD1, the D gene given by the table, was not confirmed from the DNA. TRBV21-1 is designated a pseudogene. The CDR3 runs to 14 residues.

This clonotype was detected only a few times. This sequence joins TRBV12-5 and TRBJ1-5; D is uncertain. This CDR3 contains 15 residues. Germline CDR1 reads LGHNT; CDR2 reads FRNRAP. Trimming stripped 5 bases from V and 7 bases from J, with 18 bases between. The chain's CDR3 is CASGPERPGKQPQHF. The CDR3 region has the DNA TGTGCTAGTGGTCCCGAAAGGCCTGGGAAACAGCCCCAGCATTTT.

The chain combines TRBV6-5 with TRBJ1-5, with 8 bases aligning to TRBD1. The V gene end was trimmed by 2 bases and the J gene end by 3 bases; junction bases not matched to a gene: 18. The CDR3 is 20 residues long. CDR1 MNHEY and CDR2 SVGAGI come from the germline V gene. The CDR3 nucleotides read TGTGCCAGCAGTTACACCGGACAGGGTTCAGCCTCCGCTCTCAATCAGCCCCAGCATTTT. Encoded protein: CASSYTGQGSASALNQPQHF.

This clonotype showed up just a few times. The chain joins TRBV5-1 to TRBJ2-1; 8 nucleotides match TRBD2. Trimming at V came to 4 bases and at J to 5 bases, leaving 8 bases not matched to a gene. The CDR3 sequence is 15 residues long. Germline CDR1 is SGHRS and CDR2 is YFSETQ. This CDR3 is CASSVSGISHNEQFF. In DNA, the CDR3 is TGCGCCAGCAGCGTTAGCGGGATAAGCCACAATGAGCAGTTCTTC.

Only a few counts were recorded for this clonotype. The V gene is TRBV29-1, the J gene TRBJ2-3; 8 bases match TRBD2. This CDR3 comprises 17 residues. V was pared by 0 bases and J by 2 bases, with 10 bases of the junction left unmatched. CDR1 is SQVTM, CDR2 ANQGSEA, per germline. CDR3: CSVEDLSSGGYTDTQYF. The CDR3 DNA is TGCAGCGTTGAAGATTTGTCCAGCGGGGGTTACACAGATACGCAGTATTTT.

Only a few counts were recorded for this clonotype. The chain is built from TRBV4-1 and TRBJ2-7; TRBD2 is a possible D gene (6 bases). Per the germline V gene, CDR1 is MGHRA and CDR2 is YSYEKL. Between the trimmed V and J ends, which lost 4 bases and 2 bases, there was a span of 15 bases. The CDR3 spans 15 residues. DNA of the CDR3: TGCGCCAGCAGCCTGTTAGCGGAGCCACCCTACGAGCAGTACTTC. Its translation is CASSLLAEPPYEQYF.

The gene calls are TRBV4-2 and TRBJ2-5; 16 bases map to TRBD2. J lost 5 bases, V lost 6 bases, and 6 bases had no gene match. The CDR3 is 16 amino acids. Germline V gives CDR1 LGHNA, CDR2 YNFKEQ. CDR3 nucleotide sequence: TGTGCCAGCAGGCAGGGACTAGCGGGGGGGCAGGAGACCCAGTACTTC. It is translated as CASRQGLAGGQETQYF.

This clonotype was recorded a few times. A single base separates this from a much larger clone, so it may be a read error. This chain connects TRBV28 to TRBJ1-2; D is ambiguous. V was clipped by 3 bases and J by 1 base, with 6 bases between them. Looked up from germline, CDR1 is MDHEN and CDR2 is SYDVKM. The CDR3 runs 13 residues. The chain's CDR3 is CASSLEINYGYTF. In DNA, the CDR3 is TGTGCCAGCAGTTTGGAGATTAACTATGGCTACACCTTC.

In DNA, the CDR3 is TGTGCCAGCAGCCTAGGCCTGGCGGAAAGCAATGAGCAGTTCTTC. Its protein product is CASSLGLAESNEQFF. The genes are TRBV3-1 and TRBJ2-1; D is unclear. Germline loops: CDR1 LGHDT, CDR2 YNNKEL (reference sequence). Trimming stripped 4 bases from V and 6 bases from J, with 16 bases between. The CDR3 sequence is 15 residues long.

The chain employs TRBV2 and TRBJ2-7, with TRBD1 identical over 8 bases. Per germline, CDR1 SNHLY and CDR2 FYNNEI. There are 13 residues in the CDR3. The V and J ends lost 10 bases and 2 bases, in that order; junction bases with no gene match: 7. As DNA, the CDR3 is TGTGCCATTCAGGACAGGGTGGCCTACGAGCAGTACTTC. Translated: CAIQDRVAYEQYF.